This T cell receptor (beta chain) was identified during a study of cytomegalovirus exposure and HLA in healthy donors. Study-wide findings and caveats: Per published accounts, TCR beta sequences correctly predicted the HLA-A and HLA-B alleles of most subjects. The study recorded some 160 TCR beta chains that were cytomegalovirus-associated.

Between the trimmed V and J ends, which lost 7 bases and 4 bases, there was a span of 16 bases. The CDR3 runs 13 residues. Germline V gives CDR1 SQVTM, CDR2 ANQGSEA. Though probably carrying unrecorded immune exposures, donors were nominally healthy at sampling. In the PCR, 60 Vbeta and 13 Jbeta primers were used. The protocol was immunoSEQ multiplex PCR, while the TCRdb copy is restricted to in-frame clones and leaves out a portion. The sample lists some 87,000 clones, under 85% occurring once. As to this clone: Its antigen is as yet unknown.

J is TRBJ1-1 and V is TRBV29-1, with D perhaps matching TRBD1 (5 bases). The receptor was derived from a woman aged 35 to 49 in good health and CMV-seropositive. The sample was PBMCs. In DNA form, the CDR3 reads TGCAGCGCCGACCAGGGTCTGAGCACTGAAGCTTTCTTT. It codes for CSADQGLSTEAFF.